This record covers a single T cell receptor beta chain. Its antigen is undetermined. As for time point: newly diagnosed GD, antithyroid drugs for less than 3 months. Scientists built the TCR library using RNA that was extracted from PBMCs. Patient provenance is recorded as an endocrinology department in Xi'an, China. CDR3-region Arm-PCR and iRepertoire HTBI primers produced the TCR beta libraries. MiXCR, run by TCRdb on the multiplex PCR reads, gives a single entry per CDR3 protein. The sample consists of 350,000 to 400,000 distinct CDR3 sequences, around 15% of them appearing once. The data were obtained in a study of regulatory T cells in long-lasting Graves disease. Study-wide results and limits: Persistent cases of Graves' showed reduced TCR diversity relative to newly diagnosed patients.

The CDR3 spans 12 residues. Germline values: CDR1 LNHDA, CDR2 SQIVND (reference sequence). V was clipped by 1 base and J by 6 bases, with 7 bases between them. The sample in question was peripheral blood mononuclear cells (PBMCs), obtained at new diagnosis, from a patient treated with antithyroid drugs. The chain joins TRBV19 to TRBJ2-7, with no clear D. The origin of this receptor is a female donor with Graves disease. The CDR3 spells CASSIGVREQYF. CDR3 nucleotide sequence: TGTGCCAGTAGTATAGGGGTCCGCGAGCAGTACTTC.